This T cell receptor (beta chain) came from a study of blood T cell repertoires in COVID-19. Whole-study context: The origin of the acute and convalescent COVID-19 samples was the United States, Italy and Spain. Nucleic acid was either cDNA or gDNA, and it came from T cells, B-cell-depleted T cells, or PBMCs.

This clone was observed once. Study processing details: Estimated nucleated cell counts came from reference gene primer amplification. The table came from immunoSEQ multiplex PCR; TCRdb's copy has only in-frame clones and leaves some out. The V and J calls and clone size come from that table; D and trimming were worked out from the DNA. The data show roughly 97,000 clones, about 80% seen once. This clonotype was obtained from a man aged 65 to 79 with acute or convalescent COVID-19. The sequencing input was peripheral blood.

CDR3 coding DNA: TGTGCCAGCAGTTACTCCCGGGACAGGTATAATTCACCCCTCCACTTT. Its protein product is CASSYSRDRYNSPLHF. This chain joins TRBV6-5 and TRBJ1-6, with 8 nucleotides matching TRBD1. Germline V CDR1 and CDR2: MNHEY, SVGAGI. V trimming: 0 bases; J trimming: 4 bases; junction bases outside the gene matches: 2. This CDR3 comprises 16 residues.